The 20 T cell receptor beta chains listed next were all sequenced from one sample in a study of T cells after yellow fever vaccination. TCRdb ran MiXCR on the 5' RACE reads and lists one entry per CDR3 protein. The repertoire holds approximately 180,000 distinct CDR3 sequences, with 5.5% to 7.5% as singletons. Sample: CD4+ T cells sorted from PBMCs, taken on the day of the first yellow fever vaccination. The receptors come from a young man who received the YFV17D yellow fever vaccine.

This chain's CDR3 is CASSLTGLSTEAFF. The CDR3, as DNA: TGCGCCAGCAGCTTGACAGGTCTAAGCACTGAAGCTTTCTTT. This chain uses TRBV5-1 with TRBJ1-1, with D maybe TRBD1 (5 bases). V lost 1 base and J lost 4, with 11 bases in between. CDR1 is SGHRS and CDR2 is YFSETQ in the germline V gene. The CDR3 covers 14 residues.

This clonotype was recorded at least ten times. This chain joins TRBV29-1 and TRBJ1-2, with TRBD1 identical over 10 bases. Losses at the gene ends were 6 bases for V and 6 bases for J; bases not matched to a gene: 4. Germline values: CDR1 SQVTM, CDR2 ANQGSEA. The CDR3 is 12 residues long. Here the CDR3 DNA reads TGCAGCGTGACAGGGGGCGAAAATGGCTACACCTTC. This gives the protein CSVTGGENGYTF.

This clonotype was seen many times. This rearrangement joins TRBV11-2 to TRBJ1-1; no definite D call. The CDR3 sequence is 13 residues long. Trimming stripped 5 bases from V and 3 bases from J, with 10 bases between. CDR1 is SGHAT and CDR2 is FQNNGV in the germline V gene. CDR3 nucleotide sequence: TGTGCCAGCAGCCTGACCCGGGACACTGAAGCTTTCTTT. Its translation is CASSLTRDTEAFF. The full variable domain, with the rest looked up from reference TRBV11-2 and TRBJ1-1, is EAGVAQSPRYKIIEKRQSVAFWCNPISGHATLYWYQQILGQGPKLLIQFQNNGVVDDSQLPKDRFSAERLKGVDSTLKIQPAKLEDSAVYLCASSLTRDTEAFFGQGTRLTVV.

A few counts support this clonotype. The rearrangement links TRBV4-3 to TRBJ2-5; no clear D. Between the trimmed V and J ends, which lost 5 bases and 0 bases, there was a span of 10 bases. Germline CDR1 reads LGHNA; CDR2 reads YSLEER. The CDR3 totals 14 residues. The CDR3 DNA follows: TGCGCCAGCAGCTCAAGACTGAACCAAGAGACCCAGTACTTC. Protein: CASSSRLNQETQYF.

The CDR3 DNA sequence: TGCAGTGCTAGAGCTCCCCTACAGGGGGGGTTCTCCTACAATGAGCAGTTCTTC. Its protein product is CSARAPLQGGFSYNEQFF. V usage is TRBV20-1 and J usage is TRBJ2-1; D is perhaps TRBD1 (8 bases). The CDR3 loop spans 18 amino acids. Germline assignment: CDR1 DFQATT and CDR2 SNEGSKA (reference sequence). Deletions cut 1 base from V and 0 bases from J, with 19 bases between.

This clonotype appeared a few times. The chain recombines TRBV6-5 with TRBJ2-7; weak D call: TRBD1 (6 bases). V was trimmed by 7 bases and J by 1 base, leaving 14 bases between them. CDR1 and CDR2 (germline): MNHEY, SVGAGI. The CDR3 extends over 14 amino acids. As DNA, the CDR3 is TGTGCCAGCAAGACCCTGGACAGTTCCTACGAGCAGTACTTC. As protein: CASKTLDSSYEQYF.

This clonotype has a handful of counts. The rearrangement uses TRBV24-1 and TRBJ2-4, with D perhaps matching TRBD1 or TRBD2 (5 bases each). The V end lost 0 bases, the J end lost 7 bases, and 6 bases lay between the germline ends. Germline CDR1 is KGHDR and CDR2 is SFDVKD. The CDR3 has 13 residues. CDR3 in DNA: TGTGCCACCAGTGATTTGTGGGGGAACATTCAGTACTTC. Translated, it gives CATSDLWGNIQYF.

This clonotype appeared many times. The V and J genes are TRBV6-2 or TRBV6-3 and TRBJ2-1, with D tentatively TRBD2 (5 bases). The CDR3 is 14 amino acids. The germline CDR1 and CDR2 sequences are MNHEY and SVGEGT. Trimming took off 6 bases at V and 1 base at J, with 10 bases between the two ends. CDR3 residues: CASSPGLSYNEQFF. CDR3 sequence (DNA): TGTGCCAGCAGCCCGGGGTTATCCTACAATGAGCAGTTCTTC.

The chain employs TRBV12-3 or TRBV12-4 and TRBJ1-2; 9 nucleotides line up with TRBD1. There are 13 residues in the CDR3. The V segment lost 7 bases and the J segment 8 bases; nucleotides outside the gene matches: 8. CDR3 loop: CASTQDRGVGYTF. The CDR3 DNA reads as TGTGCCAGCACCCAGGACAGGGGTGTAGGCTACACCTTC.

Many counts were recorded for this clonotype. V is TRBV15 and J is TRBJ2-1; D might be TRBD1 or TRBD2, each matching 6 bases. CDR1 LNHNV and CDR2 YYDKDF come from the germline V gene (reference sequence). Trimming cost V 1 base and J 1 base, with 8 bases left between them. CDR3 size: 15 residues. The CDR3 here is CATSRGGASYNEQFF. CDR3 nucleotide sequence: TGTGCCACCAGCAGAGGGGGGGCATCCTACAATGAGCAGTTCTTC.

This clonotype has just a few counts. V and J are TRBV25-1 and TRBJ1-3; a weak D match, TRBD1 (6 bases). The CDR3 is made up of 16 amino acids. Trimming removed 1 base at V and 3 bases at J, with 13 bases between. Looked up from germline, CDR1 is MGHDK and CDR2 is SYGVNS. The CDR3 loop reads CASSEFAGGGGNTIYF. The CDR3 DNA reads TGTGCCAGCAGTGAATTCGCGGGGGGCGGTGGAAACACCATATATTTT.

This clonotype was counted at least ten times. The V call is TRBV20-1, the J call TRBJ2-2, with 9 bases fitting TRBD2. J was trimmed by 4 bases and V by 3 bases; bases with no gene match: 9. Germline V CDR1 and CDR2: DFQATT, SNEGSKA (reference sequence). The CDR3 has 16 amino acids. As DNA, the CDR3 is TGCAGTGCTAGCGGCCCTAGCGGGGCGGGCACCGGGGAGCTGTTTTTT. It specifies CSASGPSGAGTGELFF.

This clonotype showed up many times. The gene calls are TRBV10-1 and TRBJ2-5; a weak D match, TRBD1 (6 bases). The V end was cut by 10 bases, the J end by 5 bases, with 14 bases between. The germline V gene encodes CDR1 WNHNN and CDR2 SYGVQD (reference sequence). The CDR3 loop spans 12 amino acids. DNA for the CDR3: TGCGCCACCAGGGGCGAAGGGGAGACCCAGTACTTC. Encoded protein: CATRGEGETQYF.

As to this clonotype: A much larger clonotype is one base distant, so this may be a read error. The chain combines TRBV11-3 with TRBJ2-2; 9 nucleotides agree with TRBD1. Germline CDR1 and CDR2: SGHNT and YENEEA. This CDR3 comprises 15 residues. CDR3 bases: TGTGTCAGCAGCGACAGGGGGGCGAACACCGGGGAGCTGTTTTTT. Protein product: CVSSDRGANTGELFF.

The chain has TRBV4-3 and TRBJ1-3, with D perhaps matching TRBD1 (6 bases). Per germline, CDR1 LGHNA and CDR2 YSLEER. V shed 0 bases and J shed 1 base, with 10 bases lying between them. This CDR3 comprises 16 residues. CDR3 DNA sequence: TGCGCCAGCAGCCAAGACCAGGGGAGGTCTGGAAACACCATATATTTT. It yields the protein CASSQDQGRSGNTIYF.

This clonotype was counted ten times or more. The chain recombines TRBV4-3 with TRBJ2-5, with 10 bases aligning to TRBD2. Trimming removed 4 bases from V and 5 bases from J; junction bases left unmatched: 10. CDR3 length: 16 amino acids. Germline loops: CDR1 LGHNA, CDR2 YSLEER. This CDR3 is CASSRNIGTSVETQYF. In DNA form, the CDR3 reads TGCGCCAGCAGCCGGAATATAGGGACTAGCGTCGAGACCCAGTACTTC.

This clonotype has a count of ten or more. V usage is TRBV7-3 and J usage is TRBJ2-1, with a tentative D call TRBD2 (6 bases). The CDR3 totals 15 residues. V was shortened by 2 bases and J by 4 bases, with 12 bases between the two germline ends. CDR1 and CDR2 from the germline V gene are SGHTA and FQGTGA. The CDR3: CASSLGGGGYNEQFF. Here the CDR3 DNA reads TGTGCCAGCAGCTTAGGTGGTGGGGGGTACAATGAGCAGTTCTTC.

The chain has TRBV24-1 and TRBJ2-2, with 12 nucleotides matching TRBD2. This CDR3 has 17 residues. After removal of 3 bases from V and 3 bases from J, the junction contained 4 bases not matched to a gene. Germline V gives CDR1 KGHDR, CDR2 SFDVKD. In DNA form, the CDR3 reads TGTGCCACCAGTGATGGACTAGCGGGGTATGACACCGGGGAGCTGTTTTTT. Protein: CATSDGLAGYDTGELFF.

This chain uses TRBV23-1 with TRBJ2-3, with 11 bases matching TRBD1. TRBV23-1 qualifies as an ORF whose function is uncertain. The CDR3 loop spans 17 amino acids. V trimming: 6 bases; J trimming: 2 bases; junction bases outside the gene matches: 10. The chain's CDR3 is CASRNAGTGGFTDTQYF. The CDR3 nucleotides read TGCGCCAGCAGGAACGCCGGGACAGGGGGTTTCACAGATACGCAGTATTTT.

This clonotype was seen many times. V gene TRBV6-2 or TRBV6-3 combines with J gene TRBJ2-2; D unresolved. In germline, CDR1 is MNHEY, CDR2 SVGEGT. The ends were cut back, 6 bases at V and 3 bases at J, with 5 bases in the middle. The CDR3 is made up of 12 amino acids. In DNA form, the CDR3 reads TGTGCCAGCAGCACCTACACCGGGGAGCTGTTTTTT. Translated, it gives CASSTYTGELFF.